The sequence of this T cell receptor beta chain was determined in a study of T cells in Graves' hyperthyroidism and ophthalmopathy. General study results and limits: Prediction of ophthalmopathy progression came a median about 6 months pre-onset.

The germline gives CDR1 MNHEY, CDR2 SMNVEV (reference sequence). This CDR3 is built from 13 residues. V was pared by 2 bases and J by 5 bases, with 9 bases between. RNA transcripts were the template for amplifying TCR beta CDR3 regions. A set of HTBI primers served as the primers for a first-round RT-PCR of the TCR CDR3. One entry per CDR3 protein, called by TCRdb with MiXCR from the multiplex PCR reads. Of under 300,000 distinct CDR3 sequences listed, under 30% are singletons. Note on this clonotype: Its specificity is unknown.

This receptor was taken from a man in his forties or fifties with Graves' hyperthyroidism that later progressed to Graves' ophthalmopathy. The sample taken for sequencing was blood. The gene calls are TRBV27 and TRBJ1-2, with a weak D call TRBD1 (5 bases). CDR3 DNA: TGTGCCAGCAGTTTAGGGACCGCGTATGGCTACACCTTC. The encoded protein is CASSLGTAYGYTF.